This TCR beta chain comes out of a study of human T cells and chemical hapten exposure. Background on the study: Across its roughly 22 weeks, the study gave patients weekly diphenylcyclopropenone doses to the scalp.

Regarding time point: patch test 2, 6 weeks after DPC sensitization. The treatment was: therapeutic diphenylcyclopropenone sensitization with weekly scalp DPC. The sample holds many counts of this clonotype. TCRdb reprocessed the RACE reads with MiXCR, giving one entry per CDR3 protein. The sample yields around 360,000 distinct CDR3 sequences, around 6% seen once. Germline CDR1 and CDR2: SGHRS and YFSETQ. The V segment lost 0 bases and the J segment 5 bases; nucleotides outside the gene matches: 4. This CDR3 is built from 15 residues. This material consisted of whole blood, taken in connection with sensitization to the hapten diphenylcyclopropenone (DPC). This clonotype originated in a woman aged 18-29 years with alopecia areata. Some clones in this sample may be carry-over from other donors' samples. The chain joins TRBV5-1 to TRBJ1-1; TRBD1 matches at 10 bases. The CDR3 protein is CASSLDWDRGTEAFF. The CDR3 DNA reads TGCGCCAGCAGCTTGGATTGGGACAGGGGAACTGAAGCTTTCTTT.